What follows are 5 T cell receptor beta chains derived from one specimen sequenced in a study of low-dose radiotherapy and immunotherapy resistance in tumors (dated by TCRdb to about 2022). The sequencer listed for this sample is Illumina HiSeq 2500. To make first-strand cDNA, Superscript III was used along with a set of TRAV- and TRBV-specific primers so that both the TCRalpha and TCRbeta chains were covered. TCRs were amplified for 20 PCR cycles with Phusion, using a constant-region primer paired with the adapter attached to the V primers. TCRdb reprocessing: public reads trimmed at Q25 with fastp, clones called with MiXCR, in-frame beta chains kept. Rows matching on CDR3 protein sequence are summarized as one entry with the most common DNA and genes. The sample contains under 90,000 distinct CDR3 sequences, around 30% of them found a single time. The ten largest clones take up around 10% of the sample.

The intended sense of this specimen's time point label: before trial treatment. This material consisted of PBMCs, taken before treatment. Receptors were obtained from a female donor with ovarian cancer.

On this clonotype itself: A single base is all that separates this from a far larger clone, so a read error is likely. This chain uses TRBV12-1 with TRBJ2-2. TRBV12-1 is described as a pseudogene. The CDR3 covers 14 residues. Here the CDR3 reads CARRGGVDTGELFF. CDR3 coding DNA: TGTGCCCGCAGAGGCGGTGTCGACACCGGGGAGCTGTTTTTT.

This clonotype has ten or more counts. This chain links TRBV5-6 with TRBJ2-1; 8 bases match TRBD2. The CDR3 is 18 residues long. The trim removed 2 bases at V and 4 bases at J, leaving 14 bases unmatched. Germline assignment: CDR1 SGHDT and CDR2 YYEEEE. The DNA of the CDR3 is TGTGCCAGCAGCTTAGCGGGAGCTAGAAAGAATACTTACAATGAGCAGTTCTTC. This translates into CASSLAGARKNTYNEQFF.

This clonotype was recorded many times. The gene calls are TRBV20-1 and TRBJ1-5; D is undetermined. Looked up from germline, CDR1 is DFQATT and CDR2 is SNEGSKA (reference sequence). The germline V and J ends were trimmed by 0 bases and 0 bases, with 6 bases remaining between them. CDR3 length: 14 amino acids. The CDR3 reads CSARELSSNQPQHF. CDR3 in DNA: TGCAGTGCTAGAGAACTTAGTAGCAATCAGCCCCAGCATTTT.

Concerning this clonotype itself: The CDR3 does not end in the conserved phenylalanine or tryptophan, so this is likely a read error. The J gene is TRBJ2-1, the V gene TRBV7-9; D gene ambiguous. In germline, CDR1 is SEHNR, CDR2 FQNEAQ (reference sequence). Trimming took 5 bases from V and 11 from J, leaving 16 bases between them. CDR3 size: 13 residues. CDR3 loop: CASSTRASYQQFS. The CDR3 nucleotides read TGTGCCAGCAGCACCAGAGCTAGTTATCAGCAGTTCTCC.

The CDR3 sequence is CSANIQGALFDYTF. CDR3 nucleotide sequence: TGCAGTGCTAATATTCAGGGGGCGCTGTTTGACTACACCTTC. The rearrangement links TRBV20-1 to TRBJ1-2, with 8 bases that match TRBD1. This CDR3 contains 14 residues. V shed 4 bases and J 10 bases; nucleotides not matched to a gene: 14. The V gene's germline CDR1 is DFQATT and CDR2 SNEGSKA (reference sequence).